This entry lists 16 T cell receptor beta chains sequenced from one sample in a study of blood T cell repertoires in COVID-19. Sequenced by immunoSEQ multiplex PCR; TCRdb stores in-frame clones only, minus some. The sample consists of approximately 84,000 clones, roughly 90% of them appearing once. Material: peripheral blood. The receptor set was obtained from a human donor with active COVID-19. The donor label of this sample is uncertain.

The genes are TRBV7-9 and TRBJ2-7, with D tentatively TRBD2 (5 bases). CDR1 is SEHNR, CDR2 FQNEAQ, per germline (reference sequence). CDR3 length: 13 residues. V was trimmed by 5 bases and J by 4 bases, leaving 12 bases between them. This CDR3 is CASSRRGFYEQYF. CDR3 sequence (DNA): TGTGCCAGCAGCCGACGGGGTTTTTACGAGCAGTACTTC.

For this clone: One junction end does not reproduce the germline sequence, and a read error may be involved. The rearrangement uses TRBV27 and TRBJ1-1; D is perhaps TRBD1 (5 bases). This CDR3 region has 15 residues. Looked up from germline, CDR1 is MNHEY and CDR2 is SMNVEV (reference sequence). The DNA for the CDR3 is TGTGCCAGCAGTATATCGGGGCTCGCGAACACTGAAGCTTTCTTT. It encodes CASSISGLANTEAFF.

The chain is built from TRBV11-3 and TRBJ2-2, with a weak D call TRBD1 (5 bases). V lost 6 bases, J lost 6 bases, and 11 bases lay in between. This CDR3 comprises 13 residues. CDR1 SGHNT and CDR2 YENEEA come from the germline V gene. DNA for the CDR3: TGTGCCAGCAGGGGCAGGGTCTCCGGGGAGCTGTTTTTT. Its translation is CASRGRVSGELFF.

The chain joins TRBV15 to TRBJ1-2; TRBD1 matches at 8 bases. The germline gives CDR1 LNHNV, CDR2 YYDKDF (reference sequence). With 3 bases clipped from V and 4 bases from J, the junction kept 1 base outside the gene matches. The CDR3 is 13 residues long. Written as DNA, the CDR3 is TGTGCCACCAGCAGGGACAGGGTCTATGGCTACACCTTC. It translates to CATSRDRVYGYTF.

This chain links TRBV5-1 with TRBJ2-5; 8 nucleotides agree with TRBD1. The CDR3 runs 16 residues. Germline assignment: CDR1 SGHRS and CDR2 YFSETQ. Trimming at V came to 6 bases and at J to 4 bases, leaving 14 bases not matched to a gene. In nucleotides, the CDR3 is TGCGCCAGCACCCAAACTCCAGGGGGCCTTGGAGAGACCCAGTACTTC. Translating gives CASTQTPGGLGETQYF.

This clone showed up just once. The genes are TRBV4-1 and TRBJ2-3; D is possibly TRBD2 (6 bases). Germline assignment: CDR1 MGHRA and CDR2 YSYEKL. The CDR3 has 15 amino acids. The V and J ends lost 1 base and 0 bases respectively, with 8 bases between them. The CDR3 loop is CASSQGTTSTDTQYF. The DNA for the CDR3 is TGCGCCAGCAGCCAAGGGACTACTAGCACAGATACGCAGTATTTT.

The table lists this clone with a few counts. The gene calls are TRBV7-9 and TRBJ2-7; 10 bases align to TRBD1. The germline V gene encodes CDR1 SEHNR and CDR2 FQNEAQ (reference sequence). CDR3 length equals 16 residues. The trim removed 5 bases at V and 4 bases at J, leaving 11 bases unmatched. The CDR3 coding sequence is TGTGCCAGCAGCCAGATGACAGGGGGCCGACTTTACGAGCAGTACTTC. Its translation: CASSQMTGGRLYEQYF.

The chain has TRBV7-2 and TRBJ2-7, with D maybe TRBD1 (6 bases). The germline V and J ends were trimmed by 4 bases and 6 bases, with 13 bases remaining between them. The germline gives CDR1 SGHTA, CDR2 FQGNSA. The CDR3 contains 13 residues. The CDR3 DNA is TGTGCCAGCAGCTCCGCAACAGGGATCGAGCAGTACTTC. This sequence encodes CASSSATGIEQYF.

V gene TRBV3-1 (or the pseudogene TRBV3-2) combines with J gene TRBJ2-7; 10 nucleotides line up with TRBD2. Trimming cost V 1 base and J 4 bases; bases outside gene matches: 7. The length of the CDR3 is 16 residues. The germline CDR1 and CDR2 sequences are LGHDT and YNNKEL (reference sequence). CDR3 protein: CASSQGSSGGPYEQYF. CDR3 DNA sequence: TGTGCCAGCAGCCAAGGATCTAGCGGGGGACCGTACGAGCAGTACTTC.

The chain has TRBV9 and TRBJ2-3; 11 nucleotides line up with TRBD2. From germline, CDR1 is SGDLS and CDR2 YYNGEE. This CDR3 spans 15 amino acids. The V gene end was trimmed by 3 bases and the J gene end by 2 bases; junction bases not matched to a gene: 2. Here the CDR3 reads CASSEGLADTDTQYF. CDR3 nucleotides: TGTGCCAGCAGCGAGGGACTAGCGGACACAGATACGCAGTATTTT.

The chain recombines TRBV15 with TRBJ2-3, with D unclear. There are 15 residues in the CDR3. Germline-derived CDR1 and CDR2 are LNHNV and YYDKDF (reference sequence). Deletions cut 0 bases from V and 0 bases from J, with 7 bases between. The CDR3 protein is CATSRDAASTDTQYF. CDR3 bases: TGTGCCACCAGCAGAGATGCGGCGAGCACAGATACGCAGTATTTT.

V is TRBV3-1 (or the pseudogene TRBV3-2) and J is TRBJ1-1; 9 bases agree with TRBD1. This CDR3 contains 13 residues. The germline gives CDR1 LGHDT, CDR2 YNNKEL (reference sequence). V was clipped by 4 bases and J by 7 bases; unmatched bases: 4. The CDR3 coding sequence is TGTGCCAGCAGCCCCCGACAGGGGGTTGAAGCTTTCTTT. Translated, it gives CASSPRQGVEAFF.

The J gene is TRBJ1-3, the V gene TRBV7-8; the D is unclear. Trimming left V 2 bases short and J 3 bases short, with 5 bases between. Germline V CDR1 and CDR2: SGHVS, FQNEAQ. This CDR3 is built from 13 residues. CDR3 sequence: CASSLNSGNTIYF. The CDR3 nucleotides are TGTGCCAGCAGCTTAAACAGTGGAAACACCATATATTTT. Using reference TRBV7-8 and TRBJ1-3 for the parts outside the CDR3, the full variable domain is GAGVSQSPRYKVAKRGQDVALRCDPISGHVSLFWYQQALGQGPEFLTYFQNEAQLDKSGLPSDRFFAERPEGSVSTLKIQRTQQEDSAVYLCASSLNSGNTIYFGEGSWLTVV.

The rearrangement joins TRBV7-2 to TRBJ2-5; 15 nucleotides agree with TRBD2. This CDR3 is 16 amino acids long. V was clipped by 5 bases and J by 4 bases; unmatched bases: 5. The V gene's germline CDR1 is SGHTA and CDR2 FQGNSA. CDR3 residues: CASSPGTSGGLETQYF. DNA for the CDR3: TGTGCCAGCAGCCCCGGGACTAGCGGGGGGCTAGAGACCCAGTACTTC.

The J gene is TRBJ2-1, the V gene TRBV7-2; 9 nucleotides align to TRBD1. The germline CDR1 and CDR2 sequences are SGHTA and FQGNSA. The CDR3 totals 15 residues. The ends lost 1 base at V and 7 bases at J; junction bases unmatched: 5. The CDR3 loop reads CASSLGGTGKNEQFF. The CDR3 nucleotides read TGTGCCAGCAGCTTAGGGGGGACAGGGAAGAATGAGCAGTTCTTC.

This rearrangement joins TRBV10-3 to TRBJ1-2, with D possibly being TRBD1 (5 bases). Looked up from germline, CDR1 is ENHRY and CDR2 is SYGVKD. The CDR3 contains 12 residues. V was clipped by 4 bases and J by 5 bases, with 8 bases between them. The CDR3 loop is CAISAQEYGYTF. The CDR3 bases are TGTGCCATCAGTGCACAGGAGTATGGCTACACCTTC.